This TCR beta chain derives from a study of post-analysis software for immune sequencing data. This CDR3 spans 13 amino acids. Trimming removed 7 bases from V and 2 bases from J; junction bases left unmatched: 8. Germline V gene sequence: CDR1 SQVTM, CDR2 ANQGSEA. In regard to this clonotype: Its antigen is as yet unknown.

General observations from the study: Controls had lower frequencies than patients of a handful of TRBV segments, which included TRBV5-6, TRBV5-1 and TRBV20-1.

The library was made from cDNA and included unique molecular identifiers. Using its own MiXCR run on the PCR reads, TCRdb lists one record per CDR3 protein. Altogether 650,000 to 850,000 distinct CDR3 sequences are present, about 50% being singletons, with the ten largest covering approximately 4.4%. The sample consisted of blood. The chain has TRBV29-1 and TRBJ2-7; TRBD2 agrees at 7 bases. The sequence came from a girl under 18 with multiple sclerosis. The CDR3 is CSARSGAPYEQYF. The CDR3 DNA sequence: TGCAGCGCGAGAAGCGGGGCCCCCTACGAGCAGTACTTC.